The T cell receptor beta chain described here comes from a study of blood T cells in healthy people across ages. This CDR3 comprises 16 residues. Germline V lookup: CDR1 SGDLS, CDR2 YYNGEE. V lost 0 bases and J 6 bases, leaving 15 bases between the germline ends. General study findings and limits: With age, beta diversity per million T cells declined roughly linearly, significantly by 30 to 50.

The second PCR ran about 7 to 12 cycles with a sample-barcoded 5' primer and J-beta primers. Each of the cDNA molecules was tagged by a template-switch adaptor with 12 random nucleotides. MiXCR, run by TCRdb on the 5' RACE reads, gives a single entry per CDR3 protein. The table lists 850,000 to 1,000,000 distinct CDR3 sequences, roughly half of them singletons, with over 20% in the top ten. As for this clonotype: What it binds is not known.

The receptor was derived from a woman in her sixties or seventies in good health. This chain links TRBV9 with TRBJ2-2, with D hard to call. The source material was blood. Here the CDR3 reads CASSVAIVASSGELFF. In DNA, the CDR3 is TGTGCCAGCAGCGTAGCTATAGTCGCTTCGTCCGGGGAGCTGTTTTTT.